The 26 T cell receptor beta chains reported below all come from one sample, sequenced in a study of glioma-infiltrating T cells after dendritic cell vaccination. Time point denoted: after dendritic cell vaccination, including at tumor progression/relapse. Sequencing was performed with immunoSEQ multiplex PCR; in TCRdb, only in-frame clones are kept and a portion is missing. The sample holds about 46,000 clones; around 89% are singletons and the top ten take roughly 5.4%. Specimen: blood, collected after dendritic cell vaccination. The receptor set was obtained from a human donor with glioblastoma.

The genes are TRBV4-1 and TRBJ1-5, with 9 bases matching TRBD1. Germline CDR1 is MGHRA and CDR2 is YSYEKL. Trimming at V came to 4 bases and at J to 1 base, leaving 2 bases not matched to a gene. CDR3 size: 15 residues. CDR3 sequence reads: CASSPDRGSNQPQHF. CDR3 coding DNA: TGCGCCAGCAGCCCGGACAGGGGCAGCAATCAGCCCCAGCATTTT.

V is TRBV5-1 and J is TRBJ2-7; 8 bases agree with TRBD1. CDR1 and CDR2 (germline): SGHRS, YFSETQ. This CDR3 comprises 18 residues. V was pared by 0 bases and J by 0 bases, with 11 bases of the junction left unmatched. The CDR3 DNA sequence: TGCGCCAGCAGCTTGGGGCTCCTCACAGGGGGAAGCTCCTACGAGCAGTACTTC. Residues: CASSLGLLTGGSSYEQYF. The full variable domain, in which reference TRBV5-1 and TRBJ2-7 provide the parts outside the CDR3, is KAGVTQTPRYLIKTRGQQVTLSCSPISGHRSVSWYQQTPGQGLQFLFEYFSETQRNKGNFPGRFSGRQFSNSRSEMNVSTLELGDSALYLCASSLGLLTGGSSYEQYFGPGTRLTVT.

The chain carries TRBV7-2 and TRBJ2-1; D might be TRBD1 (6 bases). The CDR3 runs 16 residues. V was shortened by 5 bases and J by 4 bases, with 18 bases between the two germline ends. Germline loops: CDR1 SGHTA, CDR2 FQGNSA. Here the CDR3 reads CASSPEGTRTYNEQFF. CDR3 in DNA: TGTGCCAGCAGCCCAGAAGGGACAAGGACTTACAATGAGCAGTTCTTC.

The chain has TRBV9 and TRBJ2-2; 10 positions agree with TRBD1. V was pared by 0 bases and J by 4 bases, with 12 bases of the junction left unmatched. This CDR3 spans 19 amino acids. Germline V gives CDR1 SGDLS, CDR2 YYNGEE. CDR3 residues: CASSVVPLDRGPATGELFF. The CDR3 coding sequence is TGTGCCAGCAGCGTAGTACCCCTAGACAGGGGGCCGGCCACCGGGGAGCTGTTTTTT.

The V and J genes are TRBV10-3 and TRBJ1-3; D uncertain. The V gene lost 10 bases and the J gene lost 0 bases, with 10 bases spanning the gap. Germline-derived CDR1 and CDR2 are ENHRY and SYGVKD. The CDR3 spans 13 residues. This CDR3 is CASCPGSGNTIYF. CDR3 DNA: TGTGCCAGCTGTCCCGGCTCTGGAAACACCATATATTTT.

The CDR3 protein is CASDIGPGGELANEKLFF. The CDR3 DNA is TGTGCCAGCGACATCGGGCCAGGGGGCGAGTTGGCTAATGAAAAACTGTTTTTT. The genes are TRBV28 and TRBJ1-4, with 8 bases matching TRBD1. Germline trimming cut 8 bases from V and 3 bases from J; bases unmatched to any gene: 17. Per the germline V gene, CDR1 is MDHEN and CDR2 is SYDVKM. This CDR3 has 18 residues.

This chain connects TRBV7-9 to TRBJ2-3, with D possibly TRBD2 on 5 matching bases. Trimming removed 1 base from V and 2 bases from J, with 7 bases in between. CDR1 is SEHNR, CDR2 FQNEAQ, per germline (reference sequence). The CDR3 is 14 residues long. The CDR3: CASSLDGNTDTQYF. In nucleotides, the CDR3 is TGTGCCAGCAGCTTAGACGGGAACACAGATACGCAGTATTTT.

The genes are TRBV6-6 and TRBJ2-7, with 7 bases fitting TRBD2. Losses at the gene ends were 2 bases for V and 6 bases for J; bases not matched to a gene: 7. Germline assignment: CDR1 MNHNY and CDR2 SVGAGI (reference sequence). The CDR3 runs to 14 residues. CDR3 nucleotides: TGTGCCAGCAGTTACGGACTAGGGCTCCGCGAGCAGTACTTC. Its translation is CASSYGLGLREQYF.

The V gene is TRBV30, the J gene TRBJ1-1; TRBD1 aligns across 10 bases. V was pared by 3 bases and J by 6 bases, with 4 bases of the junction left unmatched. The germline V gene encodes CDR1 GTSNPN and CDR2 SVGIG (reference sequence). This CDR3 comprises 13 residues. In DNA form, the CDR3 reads TGTGCCTGGAGGAGACAGGGGGCTGCTGAAGCTTTCTTT. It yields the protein CAWRRQGAAEAFF.

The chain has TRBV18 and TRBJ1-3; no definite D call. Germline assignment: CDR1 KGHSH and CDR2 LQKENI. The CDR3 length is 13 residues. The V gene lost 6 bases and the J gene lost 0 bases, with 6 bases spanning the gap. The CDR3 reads CASSADSGNTIYF. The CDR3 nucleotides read TGTGCCAGCTCGGCAGACTCTGGAAACACCATATATTTT.

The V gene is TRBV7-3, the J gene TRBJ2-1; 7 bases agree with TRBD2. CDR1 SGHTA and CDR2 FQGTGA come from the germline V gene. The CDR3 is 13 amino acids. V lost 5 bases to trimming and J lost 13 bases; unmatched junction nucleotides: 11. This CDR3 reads CASSPRPSGAQFF. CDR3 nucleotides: TGTGCCAGCAGCCCTAGACCTAGCGGAGCCCAGTTCTTC. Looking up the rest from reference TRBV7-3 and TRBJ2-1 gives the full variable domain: GAGVSQTPSNKVTEKGKYVELRCDPISGHTALYWYRQSLGQGPEFLIYFQGTGAADDSGLPNDRFFAVRPEGSVSTLKIQRTERGDSAVYLCASSPRPSGAQFFGPGTRLTVL.

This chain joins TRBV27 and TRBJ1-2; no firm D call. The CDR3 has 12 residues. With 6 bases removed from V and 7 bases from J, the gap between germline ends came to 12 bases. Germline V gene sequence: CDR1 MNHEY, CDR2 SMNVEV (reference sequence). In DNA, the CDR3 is TGTGCCAGCAGGTCGGCGGCGGGTGGCTACACCTTC. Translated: CASRSAAGGYTF.

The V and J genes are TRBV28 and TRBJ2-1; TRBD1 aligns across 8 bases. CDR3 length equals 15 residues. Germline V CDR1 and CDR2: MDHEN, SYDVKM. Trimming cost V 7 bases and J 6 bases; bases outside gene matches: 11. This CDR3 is CASNVGQGLFNEQFF. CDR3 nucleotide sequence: TGTGCCAGCAACGTCGGACAGGGATTGTTCAATGAGCAGTTCTTC.

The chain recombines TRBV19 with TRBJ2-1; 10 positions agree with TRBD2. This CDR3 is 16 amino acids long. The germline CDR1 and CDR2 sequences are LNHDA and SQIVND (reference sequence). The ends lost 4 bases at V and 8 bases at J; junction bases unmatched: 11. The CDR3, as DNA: TGTGCCAGTAGTACCTCAACTAGCGGGATAAGGGATGAGCAGTTCTTC. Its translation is CASSTSTSGIRDEQFF.

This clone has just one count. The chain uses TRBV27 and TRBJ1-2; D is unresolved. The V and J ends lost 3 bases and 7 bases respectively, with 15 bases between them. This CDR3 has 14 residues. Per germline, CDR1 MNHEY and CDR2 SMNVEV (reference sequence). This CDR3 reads CASSFREGAGGYTF. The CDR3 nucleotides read TGTGCCAGCAGTTTCCGGGAGGGAGCGGGTGGCTACACCTTC.

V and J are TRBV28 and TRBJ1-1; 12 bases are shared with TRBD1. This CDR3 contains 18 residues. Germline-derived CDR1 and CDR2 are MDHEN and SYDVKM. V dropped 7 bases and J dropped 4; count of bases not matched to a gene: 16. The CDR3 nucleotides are TGTGCCAGCACGCCGTACCGGGACAGGGGGCGCAGGCTCACTGAAGCTTTCTTT. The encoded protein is CASTPYRDRGRRLTEAFF.

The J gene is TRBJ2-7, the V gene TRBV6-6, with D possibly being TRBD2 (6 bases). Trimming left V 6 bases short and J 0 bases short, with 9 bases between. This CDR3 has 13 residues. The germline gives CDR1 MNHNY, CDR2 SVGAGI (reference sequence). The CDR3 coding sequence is TGTGCCAGCAGATCCGGGAGCTCCTACGAGCAGTACTTC. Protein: CASRSGSSYEQYF.

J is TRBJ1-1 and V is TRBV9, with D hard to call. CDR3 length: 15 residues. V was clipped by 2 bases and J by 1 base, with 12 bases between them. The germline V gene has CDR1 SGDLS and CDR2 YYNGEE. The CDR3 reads CASSVGGPRNTEAFF. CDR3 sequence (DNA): TGTGCCAGCAGCGTCGGTGGGCCCCGGAACACTGAAGCTTTCTTT.

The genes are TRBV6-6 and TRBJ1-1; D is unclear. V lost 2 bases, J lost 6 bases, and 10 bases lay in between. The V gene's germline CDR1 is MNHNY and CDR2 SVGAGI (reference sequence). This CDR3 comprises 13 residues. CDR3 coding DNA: TGTGCCAGCAGTTACCCGCAGGTGCCTGAAGCTTTCTTT. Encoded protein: CASSYPQVPEAFF.

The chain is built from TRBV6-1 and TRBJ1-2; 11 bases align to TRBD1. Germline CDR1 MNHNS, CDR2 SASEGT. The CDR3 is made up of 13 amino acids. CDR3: CARGGQGVHGYTF. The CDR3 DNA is TGTGCGAGAGGGGGACAGGGGGTGCATGGCTACACCTTC.

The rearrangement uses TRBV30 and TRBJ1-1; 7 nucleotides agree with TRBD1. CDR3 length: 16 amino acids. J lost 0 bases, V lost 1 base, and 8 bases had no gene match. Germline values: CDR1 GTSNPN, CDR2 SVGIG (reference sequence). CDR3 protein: CAWSAPGTAMNTEAFF. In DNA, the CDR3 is TGTGCCTGGAGTGCCCCCGGGACAGCGATGAACACTGAAGCTTTCTTT. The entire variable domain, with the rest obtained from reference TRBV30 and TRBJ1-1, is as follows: SQTIHQWPATLVQPVGSPLSLECTVEGTSNPNLYWYRQAAGRGLQLLFYSVGIGQISSEVPQNLSASRPQDRQFILSSKKLLLSDSGFYLCAWSAPGTAMNTEAFFGQGTRLTVV.

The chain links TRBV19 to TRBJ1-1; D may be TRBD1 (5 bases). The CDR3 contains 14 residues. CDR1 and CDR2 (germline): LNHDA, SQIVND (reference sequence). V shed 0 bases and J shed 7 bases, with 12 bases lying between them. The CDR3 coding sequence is TGTGCCAGTAGTATAGAATCCCCAGGGATTGAAGCTTTCTTT. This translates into CASSIESPGIEAFF.

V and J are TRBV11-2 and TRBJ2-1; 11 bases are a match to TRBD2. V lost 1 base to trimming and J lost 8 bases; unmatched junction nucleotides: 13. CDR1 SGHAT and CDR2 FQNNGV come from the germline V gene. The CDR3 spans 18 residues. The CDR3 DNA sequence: TGTGCCAGCAGCTTAGGATCGGTAATTAGCGGGAGGGACGATGAGCAGTTCTTC. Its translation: CASSLGSVISGRDDEQFF.

In DNA form, the CDR3 reads TGTGCCAGCAGCCGTAATAACCGCGGGAGGGGGGGGACCCAGTACTTC. This gives the protein CASSRNNRGRGGTQYF. The rearrangement joins TRBV7-2 to TRBJ2-5, with 9 bases fitting TRBD2. Per the germline V gene, CDR1 is SGHTA and CDR2 is FQGNSA. This CDR3 contains 16 residues. V shed 5 bases, J shed 7 bases, and the junction held 14 bases outside the gene matches.

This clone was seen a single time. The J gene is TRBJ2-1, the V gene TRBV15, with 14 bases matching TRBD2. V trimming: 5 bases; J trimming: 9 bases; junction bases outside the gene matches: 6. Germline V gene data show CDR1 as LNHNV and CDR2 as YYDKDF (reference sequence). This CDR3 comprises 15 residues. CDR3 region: CATSGGTSGRGEQFF. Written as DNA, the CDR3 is TGTGCCACCAGCGGAGGGACTAGCGGGAGAGGTGAGCAGTTCTTC.

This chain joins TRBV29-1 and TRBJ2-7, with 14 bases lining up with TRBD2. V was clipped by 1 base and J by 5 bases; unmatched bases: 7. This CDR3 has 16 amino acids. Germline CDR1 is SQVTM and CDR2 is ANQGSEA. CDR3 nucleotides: TGCAGCGTTGAAGGACTAGCGGGAGGGCCGTCCCACGAGCAGTACTTC. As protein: CSVEGLAGGPSHEQYF.